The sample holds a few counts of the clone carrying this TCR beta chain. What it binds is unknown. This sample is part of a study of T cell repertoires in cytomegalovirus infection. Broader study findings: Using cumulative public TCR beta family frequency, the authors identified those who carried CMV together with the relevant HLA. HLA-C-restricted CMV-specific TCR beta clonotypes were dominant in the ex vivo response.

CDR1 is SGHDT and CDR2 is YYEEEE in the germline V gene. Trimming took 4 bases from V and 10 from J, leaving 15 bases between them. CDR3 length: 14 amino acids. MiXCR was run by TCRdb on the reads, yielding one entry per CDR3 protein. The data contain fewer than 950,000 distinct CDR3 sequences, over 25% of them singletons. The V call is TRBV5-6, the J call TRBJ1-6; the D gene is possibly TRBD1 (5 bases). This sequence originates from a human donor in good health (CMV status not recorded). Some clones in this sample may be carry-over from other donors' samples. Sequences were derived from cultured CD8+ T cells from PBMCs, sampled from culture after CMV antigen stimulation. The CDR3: CASSRQREGSPLHF. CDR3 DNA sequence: TGTGCCAGCAGCCGACAGAGAGAAGGATCACCCCTCCACTTT.